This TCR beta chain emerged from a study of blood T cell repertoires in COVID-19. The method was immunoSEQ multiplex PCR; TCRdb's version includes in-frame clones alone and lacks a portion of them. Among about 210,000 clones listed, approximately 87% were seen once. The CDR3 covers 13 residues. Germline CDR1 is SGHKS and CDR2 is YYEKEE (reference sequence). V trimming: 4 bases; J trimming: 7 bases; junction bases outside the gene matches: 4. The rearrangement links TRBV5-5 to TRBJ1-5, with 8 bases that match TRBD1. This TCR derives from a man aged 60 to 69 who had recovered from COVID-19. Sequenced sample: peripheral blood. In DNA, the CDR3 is TGTGCCAGCAGCGTGACAGGGGACCAGCCCCAGCATTTT. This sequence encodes CASSVTGDQPQHF. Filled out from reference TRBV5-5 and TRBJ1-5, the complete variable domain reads DAGVTQSPTHLIKTRGQQVTLRCSPISGHKSVSWYQQVLGQGPQFIFQYYEKEERGRGNFPDRFSARQFPNYSSELNVNALLLGDSALYLCASSVTGDQPQHFGDGTRLSIL.